One sample yielded the 18 T cell receptor beta chains listed below, sequenced in a study of regulatory T cells in long-lasting Graves disease. This sample's time point: persistent/refractory GD, antithyroid drugs over 5 years with positive TRAb. From PBMCs, RNA was extracted and then used to make the TCR library. CDR3-region Arm-PCR and iRepertoire HTBI primers produced the TCR beta libraries. TCRdb used MiXCR to reprocess the multiplex PCR reads, holding one entry per CDR3 protein. The data contain roughly 470,000 distinct CDR3 sequences, less than 25% of them seen just once; the ten biggest clones take up approximately 7.8%. The sequenced sample was peripheral blood mononuclear cells (PBMCs), obtained when the disease was refractory, from a patient treated with antithyroid drugs. The source is a female donor with Graves disease.

This clonotype was counted at least ten times. The chain links TRBV20-1 to TRBJ1-4; D gene uncertain. Germline V lookup: CDR1 DFQATT, CDR2 SNEGSKA (reference sequence). The V end was cut by 1 base, the J end by 8 bases, with 14 bases between. The CDR3 spans 14 residues. The CDR3 DNA sequence: TGCAGTGCTAGAGGAGGGATCGGGGTAGAAAAACTGTTTTTT. It codes for CSARGGIGVEKLFF.

This clonotype has a count of ten or more. The CDR3 DNA sequence: TGTGCCAGCAGTTTAAGCCAGCCCCGAACGGAAGCTTTCTTT. Translated: CASSLSQPRTEAFF. The V call is TRBV12-3 or TRBV12-4, the J call TRBJ1-1; D uncertain. CDR3 size: 14 residues. V was pared by 2 bases and J by 8 bases, with 15 bases between.

The chain carries TRBV19 and TRBJ1-1, with D unresolved. V lost 3 bases to trimming and J lost 3 bases, with 5 bases between them. The CDR3 is 12 amino acids. From germline, CDR1 is LNHDA and CDR2 SQIVND (reference sequence). In nucleotides, the CDR3 is TGTGCCAGTAGTATTGCATACACTGAAGCTTTCTTT. Protein: CASSIAYTEAFF. Combining the CDR3 with reference TRBV19 and TRBJ1-1 gives the whole variable domain DGGITQSPKYLFRKEGQNVTLSCEQNLNHDAMYWYRQDPGQGLRLIYYSQIVNDFQKGDIAEGYSVSREKKESFPLTVTSAQKNPTAFYLCASSIAYTEAFFGQGTRLTVV.

This clonotype was counted many times. The V and J genes are TRBV5-4 and TRBJ1-1; possibly TRBD1 for D (5 bases). The CDR3 spans 14 residues. Trimming pared 1 base from V and 4 bases from J, leaving 11 bases between. The germline gives CDR1 SGHNT, CDR2 YYREEE (reference sequence). The CDR3 spells CASSLLGGTTEAFF. The CDR3 bases are TGTGCCAGCAGCTTGCTCGGGGGGACCACTGAAGCTTTCTTT.

This clonotype appeared a few times. This chain connects TRBV12-3 or TRBV12-4 to TRBJ1-5; 8 bases agree with TRBD1. The CDR3 loop spans 14 amino acids. The V gene end was trimmed by 4 bases and the J gene end by 6 bases; junction bases not matched to a gene: 5. The CDR3 coding sequence is TGTGCCAGCAGTTACAACCAGGGGGCTCAGCCCCAGCATTTT. Translated, it gives CASSYNQGAQPQHF.

This clonotype was seen at least ten times. J is TRBJ1-5 and V is TRBV2; maybe TRBD1 (5 bases). The CDR3 is 16 residues long. V was trimmed by 3 bases and J by 2 bases, leaving 14 bases between them. Looked up from germline, CDR1 is SNHLY and CDR2 is FYNNEI. The chain's CDR3 is CASSEATDRGNQPQHF. Written as DNA, the CDR3 is TGTGCCAGCAGTGAGGCTACCGACAGAGGCAATCAGCCCCAGCATTTT.

This clonotype was found a few times. The chain recombines TRBV20-1 with TRBJ2-2; D gene ambiguous. V lost 6 bases and J lost 6, with 23 bases in between. CDR3 length equals 16 residues. Germline CDR1 and CDR2: DFQATT and SNEGSKA (reference sequence). CDR3 sequence reads: CSARQMRPPQSGELFF. The CDR3 DNA sequence: TGCAGTGCCCGGCAAATGAGGCCTCCCCAGTCCGGGGAGCTGTTTTTT.

Only a few counts were recorded for this clonotype. In nucleotides, the CDR3 is TGTGCCAGCAGCGCCGGGACAGGGCAGACCGGGGAGCTGTTTTTT. Amino acid sequence: CASSAGTGQTGELFF. This chain joins TRBV9 and TRBJ2-2; 9 bases agree with TRBD1. Looked up from germline, CDR1 is SGDLS and CDR2 is YYNGEE. The CDR3 length is 15 residues. Trimming at V came to 3 bases and at J to 5 bases, leaving 5 bases not matched to a gene.

This clonotype showed up many times. The chain couples TRBV2 to TRBJ2-7; TRBD2 matches at 7 bases. J was trimmed by 0 bases and V by 6 bases; bases with no gene match: 8. The CDR3 has 15 amino acids. Per germline, CDR1 SNHLY and CDR2 FYNNEI. Here the CDR3 DNA reads TGTGCCAGCAGCCCAACACGGACTAGCTCCTACGAGCAGTACTTC. Protein: CASSPTRTSSYEQYF.

This clonotype showed up many times. The chain joins TRBV5-1 to TRBJ2-2; 9 bases are a match to TRBD1. Trimming removed 4 bases from V and 4 bases from J; junction bases left unmatched: 8. CDR3 length: 16 residues. Germline-derived CDR1 and CDR2 are SGHRS and YFSETQ. For the CDR3, the DNA is TGCGCCAGCAGCACAACGACAGGGGGACTCACCGGGGAGCTGTTTTTT. Residues: CASSTTTGGLTGELFF.

This clonotype was seen a few times. The chain is built from TRBV14 and TRBJ1-2; TRBD1 matches 8 bases. This CDR3 region has 15 residues. Trimming removed 0 bases from V and 4 bases from J; junction bases left unmatched: 4. Germline V gene sequence: CDR1 SGHDN, CDR2 FVKESK. This CDR3 is CASSQDTGGPYGYTF. CDR3 DNA sequence: TGTGCCAGCAGCCAAGATACAGGGGGGCCCTATGGCTACACCTTC. The full variable domain, completed using reference TRBV14 and TRBJ1-2, is EAGVTQFPSHSVIEKGQTVTLRCDPISGHDNLYWYRRVMGKEIKFLLHFVKESKQDESGMPNNRFLAERTGGTYSTLKVQPAELEDSGVYFCASSQDTGGPYGYTFGSGTRLTVV.

This clonotype was observed at least ten times. The chain joins TRBV28 to TRBJ2-7, with 8 bases matching TRBD2. The CDR3 length is 13 residues. The germline CDR1 and CDR2 sequences are MDHEN and SYDVKM. J lost 3 bases, V lost 6 bases, and 4 bases had no gene match. DNA for the CDR3: TGTGCCAGCAGGCCCGCGGGGGGCTACGAGCAGTACTTC. Translation gives CASRPAGGYEQYF.

This clonotype turned up a few times. In nucleotides, the CDR3 is TGTGCCTGGCGACCGGGGATCCAAGAGACCCAGTACTTC. This sequence encodes CAWRPGIQETQYF. The chain uses TRBV30 and TRBJ2-5, with D perhaps TRBD2 (5 bases). Trimming shortened V by 5 bases and J by 1 base, and 11 bases separated the two germline ends. From germline, CDR1 is GTSNPN and CDR2 SVGIG (reference sequence). CDR3 length: 13 amino acids.

In DNA form, the CDR3 reads TGCGCCAGCAGCCAAGTAGGGACTAGCGGGAGGGCCTCGACCCAGTACTTC. Amino acid sequence: CASSQVGTSGRASTQYF. This rearrangement joins TRBV4-1 to TRBJ2-5; 16 bases match TRBD2. Germline V gives CDR1 MGHRA, CDR2 YSYEKL. The V segment lost 1 base and the J segment 7 bases; nucleotides outside the gene matches: 6. The CDR3 spans 17 residues.

This clonotype has at least ten counts. The chain couples TRBV28 to TRBJ1-2, with a possible D match to TRBD1 (5 bases). The CDR3 is 15 amino acids. Germline V gives CDR1 MDHEN, CDR2 SYDVKM. Between the trimmed V and J ends, which lost 5 bases and 8 bases, there was a span of 21 bases. In DNA, the CDR3 is TGTGCCAGCAGTCCCCTTTTAGGCCCTCAGGGCGGCTACACCTTC. It specifies CASSPLLGPQGGYTF.

The chain couples TRBV7-8 to TRBJ1-6; 7 nucleotides match TRBD1. The J segment lost 5 bases and the V segment lost 2 bases, leaving 3 bases of the junction unmatched. The CDR3 consists of 15 residues. Germline CDR1 is SGHVS and CDR2 is FQNEAQ. The CDR3 sequence is CASSLTGQHNSPLHF. The CDR3 region has the DNA TGTGCCAGCAGCTTAACGGGACAGCATAATTCACCCCTCCACTTT.

The rearrangement joins TRBV7-2 to TRBJ2-7; 9 bases are a match to TRBD2. Germline loops: CDR1 SGHTA, CDR2 FQGNSA. The CDR3 runs 15 residues. V dropped 5 bases and J dropped 2; count of bases not matched to a gene: 7. CDR3: CASSPGLADTYEQYF. The DNA for the CDR3 is TGTGCCAGCAGCCCGGGACTAGCTGACACCTACGAGCAGTACTTC.

J is TRBJ2-7 and V is TRBV6-2 or TRBV6-3, with a weak D call TRBD1 (5 bases). Trimming left V 2 bases short and J 7 bases short, with 15 bases between. The CDR3 loop spans 14 amino acids. From germline, CDR1 is MNHEY and CDR2 SVGEGT. The DNA for the CDR3 is TGTGCCAGCAGTTACAATTATGGCAGGGATGAGCAGTACTTC. It translates to CASSYNYGRDEQYF.